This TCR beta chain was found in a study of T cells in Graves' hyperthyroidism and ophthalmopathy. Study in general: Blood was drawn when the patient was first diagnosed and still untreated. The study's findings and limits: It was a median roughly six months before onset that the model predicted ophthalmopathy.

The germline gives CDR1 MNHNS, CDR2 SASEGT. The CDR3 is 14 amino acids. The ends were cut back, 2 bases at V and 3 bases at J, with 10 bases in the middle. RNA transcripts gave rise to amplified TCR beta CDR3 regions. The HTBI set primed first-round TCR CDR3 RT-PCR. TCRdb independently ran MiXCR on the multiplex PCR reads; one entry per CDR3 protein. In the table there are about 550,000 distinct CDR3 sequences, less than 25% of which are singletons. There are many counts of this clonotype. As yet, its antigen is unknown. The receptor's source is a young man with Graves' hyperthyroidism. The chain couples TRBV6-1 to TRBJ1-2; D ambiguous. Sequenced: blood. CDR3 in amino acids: CASSEPEGYYGYTF. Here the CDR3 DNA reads TGTGCCAGCAGTGAACCCGAAGGGTACTATGGCTACACCTTC.